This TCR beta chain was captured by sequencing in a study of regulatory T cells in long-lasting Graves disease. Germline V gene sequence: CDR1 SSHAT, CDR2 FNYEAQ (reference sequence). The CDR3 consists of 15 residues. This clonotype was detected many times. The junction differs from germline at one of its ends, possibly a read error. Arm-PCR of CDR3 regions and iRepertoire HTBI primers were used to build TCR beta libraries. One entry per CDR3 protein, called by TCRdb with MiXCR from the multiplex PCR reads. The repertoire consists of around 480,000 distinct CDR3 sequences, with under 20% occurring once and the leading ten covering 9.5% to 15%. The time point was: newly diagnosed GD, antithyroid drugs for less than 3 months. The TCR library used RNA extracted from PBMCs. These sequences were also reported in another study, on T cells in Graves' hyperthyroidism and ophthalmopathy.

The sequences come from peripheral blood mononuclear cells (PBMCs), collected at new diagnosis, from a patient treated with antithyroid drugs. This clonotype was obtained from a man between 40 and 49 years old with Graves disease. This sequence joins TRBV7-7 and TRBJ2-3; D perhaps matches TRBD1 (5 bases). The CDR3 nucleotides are TGTGCTAGCAGCCCTGACCTAGGGGGCACAGATACGCAGTATTTT. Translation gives CASSPDLGGTDTQYF. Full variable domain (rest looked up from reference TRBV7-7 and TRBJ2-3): GAGVSQSPRYKVTKRGQDVTLRCDPISSHATLYWYQQALGQGPEFLTYFNYEAQPDKSGLPSDRFSAERPEGSISTLTIQRTEQRDSAMYRCASSPDLGGTDTQYFGPGTRLTVL.